What follows describes a single T cell receptor beta chain. Unmatched junction bases numbered 1, after V lost 0 bases and J lost 8 bases. The CDR3 contains 14 residues. CDR1 is SGHRS, CDR2 YFSETQ, per germline. These data are taken from a study of blood T cell repertoires in COVID-19. Here immunoSEQ multiplex PCR was the method, and the copy in TCRdb shows in-frame clones only, minus some. The sample lists under 350,000 clones, roughly 90% seen once, with roughly 1.9% in the top ten. The sample comprised peripheral blood. The rearrangement joins TRBV5-1 to TRBJ1-6; 8 positions match TRBD1. The sequence was obtained from a woman younger than 45 with COVID-19, enrolled during active disease. The CDR3 sequence: CASSLVDRDSPLHF. CDR3 sequence (DNA): TGCGCCAGCAGCTTGGTGGACAGGGATTCACCCCTCCACTTT.